What follows is one T cell receptor beta chain and its context. Its antigen target is currently unknown. No base quality values were provided; no much bigger clone lies one nucleotide off. This entry comes from a study of CD8+ T cells in alopecia areata listed by TCRdb under 2018. General notes on the study: Treated patients were enrolled in an open-label pilot trial of oral tofacitinib at 5 to 10 mg twice daily for moderate-to-severe alopecia areata. Tofacitinib was given for 6 to 18 months, followed by 6 months of follow-up off drug to assess delayed response and recurrence. The SALT score, which quantifies the percentage of affected scalp surface area, was used to measure disease severity in treated patients. High-throughput TCRbeta sequencing was used to examine T cell clonal expansion in alopecia areata in both the C3H/HeJ mouse model and human patients. On the human side, TCRbeta sequencing was run on scalp tissue and on sorted CD4+ and CD8+ peripheral blood T cells from healthy controls and from alopecia areata patients with either patchy or totalis/universalis disease. Tofacitinib-treated patients had biopsies at baseline and at 4 and 24 weeks of treatment, with a later scalp biopsy in several patients. Clonality in the scalp was compared among normal scalp (n=4), patchy alopecia areata scalp (n=8), and alopecia totalis/universalis scalp (n=8). RNA was extracted with the PAXgene miRNA kit for fixed scalp, the miRNeasy kit for PBMCs, and the RNeasy kit for mouse skin. TCRbeta CDR3 regions were amplified by immunoSEQ multiplex PCR using 35 Vbeta forward and 13 Jbeta reverse primers. Beyond this particular receptor, the publication reports: During tofacitinib treatment, many expanded lesional clones stuck around in both scalp and blood, and this persistence may partly explain why relapse happens after treatment is stopped. Because the treated cohort was small and had only one nonresponder, larger studies are needed to examine links between baseline CD8+ expansion and response. Lesional scalp, especially in alopecia totalis/universalis, showed higher clonality and more expanded CD8+ clones than normal scalp, suggesting antigenic drive. Shared TCR sequences between patients were less evident than in mice, which may be partly attributable to HLA diversity in the patient population. With tofacitinib, both scalp clonality and the number of expanded CD8+ clones among the top 100 scalp clones went down significantly. Unlike mouse skin, where gammadelta T cells dominate, normal human skin contains resident alphabeta T cells that get sequenced too, which complicates analysis of the scalp TCR repertoire.

Library prep was done by the immunoSEQ multiplex PCR assay. To provide template for TCR sequencing, every sample had RNA extracted and reverse transcribed into cDNA. SuperScript III was used to make first-strand cDNA, primed with a 2:1 mix of oligo-dT and random hexamers. A synthetic immune receptor repertoire was used to assess amplification bias, and residual bias was removed computationally. The paper's processing steps were these. After raw reads were preprocessed to remove errors, the CDR3 was defined following IMGT conventions as running from the conserved cysteine to phenylalanine. Clonality was calculated as 1 minus Shannon entropy normalized by log2 of the number of productive unique TCRs. Scalp TCRbeta sequences were cross-referenced with sorted blood CD4 and CD8 repertoires so that the CD4 or CD8 identity of scalp clones could be inferred. TCRdb mirrors the immuneACCESS table, restricted to in-frame sequences. Some clones are absent from its copies; in checked studies, under half trace to an unresolved V gene, and the reason for the others is unknown. The DNA gave D and trimming, while V, J and clone size come from that table. The sample table lists 150,000 to 200,000 clones, about three fifths of them with a count of one. In total, the top ten clones hold 1.3% of the sample.

Interpreted using the paper, the treatment or condition label stands for: oral pan-JAK inhibitor, 5-10 mg twice daily. Lesional scalp punch biopsies and peripheral blood were obtained from alopecia areata patients. PBMCs were separated by density centrifugation and stained for CD3, CD4 and CD8, after which CD4+ and CD8+ T cells were sorted on a FACSAria. V sheds 5 bases and J sheds 6 bases, leaving 16 bases between their ends. As encoded in the germline V gene (reference sequence), CDR1 is LNHDA while CDR2 is SQIVND. The CDR3 runs 14 residues from the cysteine to the phenylalanine. The sequence is cut down to CDR3 DNA, 42 bases in frame from base 1.

The chain is assembled from TRBV19 and TRBJ1-1; TRBD1 is a possible D gene, resting on 5 matching bases. This clonotype was sampled from a human donor with alopecia areata. Material: CD4+ T cells sorted from blood, obtained at approximately week 50, from a patient treated with tofacitinib. This receptor carries the CDR3 CASSLGGPRPEAFF. The bases read TGTGCCAGTAGTTTGGGGGGACCGAGGCCTGAAGCTTTCTTT.